Given below is one T cell receptor beta chain in context. Some clones are missing from TCRdb's copy, which holds only in-frame ones; the method was immunoSEQ multiplex PCR. Of about 270,000 clones listed, about 88% are singletons. The sample originates from a study of blood T cell repertoires in COVID-19. V dropped 3 bases and J dropped 6 bases, with 21 bases sitting between them. This CDR3 has 16 residues. Looked up from germline, CDR1 is SGDLS and CDR2 is YYNGEE. Recruits, aged roughly 18 to 95 years, lived in 20 to 30 US areas. Resolution of symptoms, clearance, or two negative PCRs was present in recovered Cohort 3 donors.

V gene TRBV9 combines with J gene TRBJ1-2; D may be TRBD1 (6 bases). This clonotype was sampled from a woman aged 45 to 65 who had recovered from COVID-19. The sequenced sample consisted of PBMCs or T cells enriched from blood (not recorded which). The CDR3 DNA reads as TGTGCCAGCAGCGGAACGGAAACCGGGACATTTGATGGCTACACCTTC. It encodes CASSGTETGTFDGYTF.